This T cell receptor (beta chain) emerged from a study of vaccination and CD4 T cells after COVID-19. Study-level background: Typically, post-vaccine samples were obtained a median around 72 days after dose two, within a range of 14 to 241.

Treatment indicated: approximately 9-day PBMC culture with coronavirus spike peptide pools or control peptides (ViraFEST assay). Germline-derived CDR1 and CDR2 are DFQATT and SNEGSKA (reference sequence). This CDR3 contains 11 residues. Between the trimmed V and J ends, which lost 3 bases and 10 bases, there was a span of 12 bases. Regarding the study as a whole: There were relatively few convalescent patients studied, and there were no early post-infection timepoints. Recorded median SARS-CoV-2-reactive clonotype numbers increased from about 20 to 38 without reaching significance.

This clonotype was observed once. Its antigen is not known. The Oncomine TCR Beta short-read assay was what sequenced the DNA obtained from cultured CD4+ T cells. TCRdb called the PCR reads again in MiXCR, with one record for every CDR3 protein. The sample includes tens of thousands of distinct CDR3 sequences, approximately 49% of them seen just once. The J gene is TRBJ1-2, the V gene TRBV20-1; possibly TRBD1 for D (5 bases). The sequence came from a human donor who had recovered from COVID-19. The sample consisted of CD4+ T cells from blood, cultured in vitro. CDR3 region: CSASVEGTYTF. Written as DNA, the CDR3 is TGCAGTGCTAGTGTGGAGGGGACCTACACCTTC.